This is a list of T cell receptor beta chains from one sample in a study of blood T cell repertoires in COVID-19. This table comes from immunoSEQ multiplex PCR, and its TCRdb copy is limited to in-frame clones, with some not included. The table lists approximately 300,000 clones, more than 70% of them singletons. Sequencing input: PBMCs or T cells enriched from blood (not recorded which). The receptors were gathered from a woman aged 25-40 years who had recovered from COVID-19. The CDR3 runs from the conserved cysteine through the conserved F or W. The D gene is left open where the match is weak. Some rows mark clone size as missing; the rest say once, few, many or name a class of expanded clone.

TRBJ1-5 - TRBV28 - CASGAEPQHF TGTGCCAGTGGAGCGGAGCCCCAGCATTTT
TRBJ1-5 TRBD1 TRBV19 - CASSIRQGNQPQHF TGTGCCAGTAGTATCAGACAGGGGAATCAGCCCCAGCATTTT
TRBJ1-2 TRBD1 TRBV9 - CASSEIGQGSGYTF TGTGCCAGCAGCGAGATAGGACAGGGGAGCGGCTACACCTTC
TRBJ1-6 - TRBV2 - CASSDGGTYSPLHF TGTGCCAGCAGTGATGGGGGGACTTATTCACCCCTCCACTTT
TRBJ1-1 TRBD1 TRBV7-6 - CASSSGQGNTEAFF TGTGCCAGCAGCTCAGGACAGGGGAACACTGAAGCTTTCTTT
TRBJ1-2 TRBD1 TRBV4-3 - CASSQGEGGMLWGYTF TGCGCCAGCAGCCAAGGCGAAGGGGGCATGCTCTGGGGCTACACCTTC
TRBJ1-2 TRBD1 TRBV30 - CAWSKGQGADGYTF TGTGCCTGGAGTAAGGGACAGGGTGCGGATGGCTACACCTTC
TRBJ2-7 - TRBV6-2/TRBV6-3 - CASSSIKQGGYEQYF TGTGCCAGCAGTTCAATCAAACAGGGTGGCTACGAGCAGTACTTC
TRBJ2-3 TRBD1 TRBV29-1 few CSSRQGGTDTQYF TGCAGCTCGAGACAGGGGGGCACAGATACGCAGTATTTT
TRBJ1-2 TRBD1 TRBV7-2 - CASSLAGQVFSYGYTF TGTGCCAGCAGCTTAGCCGGACAGGTGTTTTCCTATGGCTACACCTTC
TRBJ2-1 TRBD2 TRBV4-1 once CASSQSGTYNEQFF TGCGCCAGCAGCCAGAGCGGGACCTACAATGAGCAGTTCTTC
TRBJ2-7 TRBD2 TRBV5-4 once CASSAAGGGGAYEQYF TGTGCCAGCAGCGCCGCGGGAGGGGGAGGAGCCTACGAGCAGTACTTC
TRBJ2-7 - TRBV5-5 - CASSSEEGRNFYEQYF TGTGCCAGCAGCTCGGAGGAGGGCAGGAACTTCTACGAGCAGTACTTC
TRBJ1-1 - TRBV4-1 - CASSQDRPGEAFF TGCGCCAGCAGCCAAGATCGTCCAGGTGAAGCTTTCTTT
TRBJ1-4 - TRBV3-1/TRBV3-2 - CASSQDPSNEKLFF TGTGCCAGCAGCCAAGATCCATCTAATGAAAAACTGTTTTTT
TRBJ1-6 - TRBV27 - CASTTYLTGGMGSPLHF TGTGCCAGCACCACATACTTGACGGGGGGAATGGGTTCACCCCTCCACTTT
TRBJ2-3 TRBD2 TRBV6-1 - CASSGLTSGVADTQYF TGTGCCAGCAGTGGATTGACTAGCGGGGTGGCAGATACGCAGTATTTT
TRBJ1-4 - TRBV2 - CASSEAMGPMGEKLFF TGTGCCAGCAGTGAAGCGATGGGGCCTATGGGGGAAAAACTGTTTTTT
TRBJ1-2 - TRBV7-9 - CASSLDSSYGYTF TGTGCCAGCAGCTTGGACAGCTCCTATGGCTACACCTTC
TRBJ2-3 - TRBV24-1 - CATSDATGSTDTQYF TGTGCCACCAGTGACGCCACAGGGAGCACAGATACGCAGTATTTT
TRBJ2-7 - TRBV5-6 - CASSLFDTEQYF TGTGCCAGCAGCTTGTTCGACACCGAGCAGTACTTC
TRBJ1-3 - TRBV19 few CASSTHRAISGNTIYF TGTGCCAGTAGTACTCACAGGGCTATCTCTGGAAACACCATATATTTT
TRBJ2-7 TRBD2 TRBV5-1 few CASSSTSGLSSYEQYF TGCGCCAGCAGCTCAACTAGCGGGCTGAGCTCCTACGAGCAGTACTTC
TRBJ2-7 TRBD1 TRBV6-6 - CASSYVDRGPSEQYF TGTGCCAGCAGTTACGTTGACAGGGGCCCTTCCGAGCAGTACTTC
TRBJ1-2 - TRBV28 - CASSLSHGYTF TGTGCCAGCAGTTTATCTCATGGCTACACCTTC
TRBJ2-3 TRBD1 TRBV2 - CASTKDRGGSDTQYF TGTGCCAGCACGAAGGACAGGGGTGGGTCAGATACGCAGTATTTT
TRBJ2-2 TRBD1 TRBV24-1 few CATSDPRQGSAGELFF TGTGCCACCAGTGACCCTAGACAGGGGAGTGCCGGGGAGCTGTTTTTT
TRBJ2-7 TRBD2 TRBV6-6 - CASYNPRGGYEQYF TGTGCCAGCTACAACCCTCGCGGGGGTTACGAGCAGTACTTC
TRBJ2-7 - TRBV6-5 - CASSYAAGASYEQYF TGTGCCAGCAGTTATGCCGCGGGGGCGTCCTACGAGCAGTACTTC
TRBJ1-1 TRBD1 TRBV5-1 - CASSAPDRGGGTEAFF TGCGCCAGCAGCGCGCCCGACAGGGGAGGAGGCACTGAAGCTTTCTTT
TRBJ2-3 TRBD2 TRBV18 - CASSPRASGAASTDTQYF TGTGCCAGCTCACCAAGGGCTAGCGGTGCCGCTAGCACAGATACGCAGTATTTT
TRBJ2-2 TRBD2 TRBV6-6 once CASSQRGETGELFF TGTGCCAGCAGTCAGCGGGGAGAAACCGGGGAGCTGTTTTTT
TRBJ1-2 - TRBV19 - CASKPLTDYGYTF TGTGCCAGTAAACCCTTGACAGACTATGGCTACACCTTC
TRBJ2-7 - TRBV4-1 - CASSQDRGTSSEQYF TGCGCCAGCAGCCAAGACCGAGGGACAAGCTCCGAGCAGTACTTC
TRBJ2-4 TRBD1 TRBV19 - CASSSTRDSKNIQYF TGTGCCAGTAGCTCAACCCGGGACAGCAAAAACATTCAGTACTTC
TRBJ2-5 - TRBV4-1 - CASSQASLPVGVETQYF TGCGCCAGCAGCCAAGCGAGTTTACCGGTTGGAGTGGAGACCCAGTACTTC
TRBJ1-3 TRBD1 TRBV28 - CASSLWTGGAGNTIYF TGTGCCAGCAGTTTGTGGACAGGGGGGGCTGGAAACACCATATATTTT
TRBJ1-4 TRBD1 TRBV6-6 - CASSYRTGDEKLFF TGTGCCAGCAGTTATCGGACAGGGGATGAAAAACTGTTTTTT
TRBJ1-3 TRBD1 TRBV11-2 - CASSWTGGWGNTIYF TGTGCCAGCAGCTGGACAGGGGGCTGGGGAAACACCATATATTTT
TRBJ1-2 - TRBV19 - CASSIQQAIPNYGYTF TGTGCCAGTAGTATACAGCAGGCCATACCTAACTATGGCTACACCTTC
TRBJ2-5 TRBD2 TRBV28 - CASSSTSGGGETQYF TGTGCCAGCAGTTCAACTAGCGGGGGAGGGGAGACCCAGTACTTC
TRBJ1-2 - TRBV5-1 - CASSRISGNYGYTF TGCGCCAGCAGCCGGATCTCGGGTAACTATGGCTACACCTTC
TRBJ2-5 - TRBV20-1 - CSASVSVQETQYF TGCAGTGCTAGTGTATCGGTCCAAGAGACCCAGTACTTC
TRBJ2-7 TRBD1 TRBV5-6 - CASSSRGQGDEQYF TGTGCCAGCAGCTCTCGGGGACAGGGGGACGAGCAGTACTTC
TRBJ2-3 TRBD1 TRBV6-6 few CASSLQGALADTQYF TGTGCCAGCAGTTTGCAGGGGGCTCTCGCAGATACGCAGTATTTT
TRBJ2-3 TRBD1 TRBV28 - CASSFRTGLQDTQYF TGTGCCAGCAGTTTCCGGACAGGGCTCCAAGATACGCAGTATTTT
TRBJ1-1 - TRBV19 - CASSIDRGTEAFF TGTGCCAGTAGTATAGATCGGGGGACTGAAGCTTTCTTT
TRBJ1-4 - TRBV27 - CASSLRGYDEKLFF TGTGCCAGCAGTTTGCGGGGGTACGATGAAAAACTGTTTTTT